A single sample is the source of the 23 T cell receptor beta chains below, sequenced in a study of CD8 T cells in ankylosing spondylitis. Points from the study as a whole: One TCR beta motif, made up of fewer than 10 highly homologous variants, appeared characteristic of ankylosing spondylitis blood.

The antigens for these receptors are not known. TCRdb passed the 5' RACE reads through MiXCR, listing each CDR3 protein once. The sample has roughly 700,000 distinct CDR3 sequences, roughly 19% seen once. The sample consisted of blood, either unsorted or a sorted T cell fraction (not recorded which). These receptors originate from a male donor with ankylosing spondylitis.

V gene TRBV7-2 combines with J gene TRBJ1-5; the D gene is possibly TRBD1 (5 bases). Germline loops: CDR1 SGHTA, CDR2 FQGNSA. V was shortened by 5 bases and J by 5 bases, with 16 bases between the two germline ends. The CDR3 has 15 residues. The chain's CDR3 is CASSPGGERDQPQHF. The CDR3 DNA reads as TGTGCCAGCAGCCCTGGGGGGGAAAGAGATCAGCCCCAGCATTTT.

V and J are TRBV11-2 and TRBJ2-4; 7 positions match TRBD2. With V trimmed by 5 bases and J by 12 bases, 16 bases remained unmatched. The germline CDR1 and CDR2 sequences are SGHAT and FQNNGV. This CDR3 is 15 amino acids long. CDR3 region: CASSGGGTYASYQYF. The CDR3 DNA is TGTGCCAGCAGCGGGGGGGGGACCTACGCTTCCTATCAGTACTTC.

This chain connects TRBV2 to TRBJ2-2; D unclear. The CDR3 is 11 amino acids. Germline lookup yields CDR1 SNHLY and CDR2 FYNNEI. V was clipped by 8 bases and J by 4 bases, with 5 bases between them. As DNA, the CDR3 is TGTGCCAGCGGGGTCACCGGGGAGCTGTTTTTT. It encodes CASGVTGELFF.

This clonotype was counted only a few times. The rearrangement links TRBV7-3 to TRBJ1-1; D might be TRBD1 (6 bases). Germline lookup yields CDR1 SGHTA and CDR2 FQGTGA. The CDR3 length is 13 residues. With 0 bases removed from V and 8 bases from J, the gap between germline ends came to 10 bases. For the CDR3, the DNA is TGTGCCAGCAGCTTAACGGTTACAGGGGAAGCTTTCTTT. It yields the protein CASSLTVTGEAFF.

This clonotype was recorded a few times. This chain uses TRBV5-1 with TRBJ2-3, with D perhaps matching TRBD2 (5 bases). CDR1 is SGHRS, CDR2 YFSETQ, per germline. V shed 4 bases and J shed 2 bases, with 11 bases lying between them. CDR3 length: 14 amino acids. CDR3 bases: TGCGCCAGCAGCCTCCCCGGGATCACAGATACGCAGTATTTT. Translation gives CASSLPGITDTQYF.

There are a few counts of this clonotype. The J gene is TRBJ2-1, the V gene TRBV10-3; D may be TRBD1 or TRBD2 (5 bases each). Trimming shortened V by 8 bases and J by 8 bases, and 13 bases separated the two germline ends. CDR3 size: 12 residues. Germline V gene data show CDR1 as ENHRY and CDR2 as SYGVKD. CDR3 loop: CAIGGSSYEQFF. The CDR3 coding sequence is TGTGCCATCGGGGGTAGTAGCTATGAGCAGTTCTTC.

This clonotype has a handful of counts. This CDR3 is CASSLGPSYGYTF. In nucleotides, the CDR3 is TGTGCCAGCAGTTTAGGGCCTAGTTATGGCTACACCTTC. This sequence joins TRBV12-3 or TRBV12-4 and TRBJ1-2; D remains ambiguous. The CDR3 loop spans 13 amino acids. V lost 1 base to trimming and J lost 5 bases, with 8 bases between them.

The chain has TRBV12-3 or TRBV12-4 and TRBJ1-6, with 9 bases matching TRBD1. Losses at the gene ends were 3 bases for V and 9 bases for J; bases not matched to a gene: 6. CDR3 length: 15 amino acids. CDR3 in DNA: TGTGCCAGCAGTTTGAGGGGACAGGGAGGTTCACCCCTCCACTTT. This codes for CASSLRGQGGSPLHF.

This clonotype has a handful of counts. The chain couples TRBV7-8 to TRBJ1-5; D is undetermined. CDR3 length: 15 residues. The germline gives CDR1 SGHVS, CDR2 FQNEAQ. Trimming shortened V by 0 bases and J by 3 bases, and 9 bases separated the two germline ends. CDR3: CASSLAGQNNQPQHF. The CDR3, as DNA: TGTGCCAGCAGCTTAGCCGGGCAGAACAATCAGCCCCAGCATTTT.

The gene calls are TRBV29-1 and TRBJ2-3; D is perhaps TRBD2 (7 bases). The V gene's germline CDR1 is SQVTM and CDR2 ANQGSEA. V lost 7 bases, J lost 5 bases, and 19 bases lay in between. This CDR3 comprises 14 residues. Here the CDR3 DNA reads TGCAGCGCTCCCCTCGGGGGGCAGGTAGATACGCAGTATTTT. As protein: CSAPLGGQVDTQYF.

This clonotype occurred a few times. CDR3 region: CASSPTGAGTGELFF. Written as DNA, the CDR3 is TGTGCCAGCAGCCCAACAGGGGCGGGCACCGGGGAGCTGTTTTTT. The rearrangement uses TRBV7-2 and TRBJ2-2; 7 positions match TRBD1. The CDR3 extends over 15 amino acids. With 5 bases clipped from V and 4 bases from J, the junction kept 7 bases outside the gene matches. The germline V gene has CDR1 SGHTA and CDR2 FQGNSA.

This clonotype appeared many times. The V call is TRBV29-1, the J call TRBJ1-1; D ambiguous. CDR3 size: 11 residues. Trimming took 0 bases from V and 6 from J, leaving 5 bases between them. Germline V lookup: CDR1 SQVTM, CDR2 ANQGSEA. The chain's CDR3 is CSVEDGPEAFF. The CDR3 DNA sequence: TGCAGCGTTGAAGACGGACCTGAAGCTTTCTTT.

V usage is TRBV2 and J usage is TRBJ2-3; D gene ambiguous. Trimming took off 4 bases at V and 0 bases at J, with 11 bases between the two ends. CDR1 and CDR2 (germline): SNHLY, FYNNEI. CDR3 length: 15 residues. The CDR3 here is CASSAPFRSTDTQYF. CDR3 sequence (DNA): TGTGCCAGCAGTGCTCCTTTTAGGAGCACAGATACGCAGTATTTT. Full variable domain (outside the CDR3, taken from reference TRBV2 and TRBJ2-3): EPEVTQTPSHQVTQMGQEVILRCVPISNHLYFYWYRQILGQKVEFLVSFYNNEISEKSEIFDDQFSVERPDGSNFTLKIRSTKLEDSAMYFCASSAPFRSTDTQYFGPGTRLTVL.

This clonotype was counted only a few times. The chain combines TRBV6-4 with TRBJ2-3; 10 nucleotides align to TRBD2. Germline-derived CDR1 and CDR2 are MRHNA and SNTAGT. V lost 0 bases and J lost 2; bases outside the gene matches: 2. This CDR3 has 16 amino acids. The chain's CDR3 is CASSDSGTSATDTQYF. In DNA, the CDR3 is TGTGCCAGCAGTGACTCGGGGACTAGCGCCACAGATACGCAGTATTTT.

This clonotype was seen at least ten times. V usage is TRBV12-3 or TRBV12-4 and J usage is TRBJ2-7; maybe TRBD1 (5 bases). CDR3 length: 13 amino acids. The V end was cut by 6 bases, the J end by 6 bases, with 15 bases between. CDR3 loop: CASRTVGAIEQYF. CDR3 nucleotides: TGTGCCAGCAGGACAGTCGGTGCGATCGAGCAGTACTTC.

This clonotype occurred a few times. The chain uses TRBV11-2 and TRBJ2-5; D might be TRBD1 (5 bases). V dropped 5 bases and J dropped 1 base, with 17 bases sitting between them. CDR1 and CDR2 from the germline V gene are SGHAT and FQNNGV. This CDR3 has 16 amino acids. Here the CDR3 reads CASSAVVGRAQETQYF. In DNA, the CDR3 is TGTGCCAGCAGCGCAGTCGTAGGCAGGGCCCAAGAGACCCAGTACTTC.

This clonotype was seen repeatedly, ten times or more. The chain joins TRBV5-1 to TRBJ2-1, with D hard to call. With 0 bases removed from V and 2 bases from J, the gap between germline ends came to 9 bases. This CDR3 is 15 amino acids long. Germline assignment: CDR1 SGHRS and CDR2 YFSETQ. The chain's CDR3 is CASSLASGTYNEQFF. DNA of the CDR3: TGCGCCAGCAGCTTGGCTAGTGGAACCTACAATGAGCAGTTCTTC.

The chain recombines TRBV5-1 with TRBJ1-2; 11 positions match TRBD1. Unmatched junction bases numbered 7, after V lost 3 bases and J lost 6 bases. Germline lookup yields CDR1 SGHRS and CDR2 YFSETQ. CDR3 length: 15 amino acids. The CDR3 coding sequence is TGCGCCAGCAGCTCCTGGACAGGGGGCGGGGATGGCTACACCTTC. This gives the protein CASSSWTGGGDGYTF.

This clonotype was seen many times. V usage is TRBV12-3 or TRBV12-4 and J usage is TRBJ2-7; D uncertain. This CDR3 is 11 amino acids long. Trimming stripped 2 bases from V and 5 bases from J, with 4 bases between. The CDR3 loop is CASSLTDEQYF. The DNA for the CDR3 is TGTGCCAGCAGTTTAACGGACGAGCAGTACTTC.

This clonotype was seen a handful of times. This chain joins TRBV19 and TRBJ1-1; perhaps TRBD1 as D (5 bases). This CDR3 is built from 17 residues. Germline-derived CDR1 and CDR2 are LNHDA and SQIVND (reference sequence). The ends were cut back, 5 bases at V and 0 bases at J, with 19 bases in the middle. CDR3 region: CASSWGRDGSMNTEAFF. The CDR3 DNA reads as TGTGCCAGTAGTTGGGGTCGGGACGGCAGCATGAACACTGAAGCTTTCTTT.

The gene calls are TRBV2 and TRBJ2-7; a possible D gene is TRBD2 (6 bases). Germline CDR1 is SNHLY and CDR2 is FYNNEI. V lost 6 bases to trimming and J lost 0 bases, with 12 bases between them. The CDR3 runs to 14 residues. The chain's CDR3 is CASRLRGLSYEQYF. The CDR3 DNA follows: TGTGCCAGCAGGCTAAGGGGACTCTCCTACGAGCAGTACTTC. The variable domain in full, with the rest retrieved from reference TRBV2 and TRBJ2-7, is EPEVTQTPSHQVTQMGQEVILRCVPISNHLYFYWYRQILGQKVEFLVSFYNNEISEKSEIFDDQFSVERPDGSNFTLKIRSTKLEDSAMYFCASRLRGLSYEQYFGPGTRLTVT.

This chain uses TRBV7-3 with TRBJ2-2; 11 nucleotides line up with TRBD2. The junction had 6 bases not matched to a gene; V was cut back by 0 bases and J by 3 bases. The CDR3 runs 18 residues. Germline V gene lookup returns CDR1 SGHTA and CDR2 FQGTGA. CDR3 sequence reads: CASSLTRVTSGDTGELFF. In nucleotides, the CDR3 is TGTGCCAGCAGCTTAACTAGAGTGACTAGCGGGGACACCGGGGAGCTGTTTTTT. Combining the CDR3 with reference TRBV7-3 and TRBJ2-2 gives the whole variable domain GAGVSQTPSNKVTEKGKYVELRCDPISGHTALYWYRQSLGQGPEFLIYFQGTGAADDSGLPNDRFFAVRPEGSVSTLKIQRTERGDSAVYLCASSLTRVTSGDTGELFFGEGSRLTVL.

This clonotype has a handful of counts. The chain joins TRBV7-9 to TRBJ2-7; tentatively, D is TRBD1 (5 bases). There are 15 residues in the CDR3. Trimming stripped 5 bases from V and 3 bases from J, with 17 bases between. Germline lookup yields CDR1 SEHNR and CDR2 FQNEAQ (reference sequence). The CDR3 sequence: CASSPPLVGDYEQYF. Here the CDR3 DNA reads TGTGCCAGCAGCCCCCCGCTAGTAGGGGACTACGAGCAGTACTTC.